The rows below give T cell receptor beta chains drawn from one sample of a study of blood T cell repertoires in COVID-19. This table comes from immunoSEQ multiplex PCR, and its TCRdb copy is limited to in-frame clones, with some not included. Among nearly 200,000 clones, more than 70% were seen once, and the ten largest hold around 8%. The sequenced sample consisted of PBMCs or T cells enriched from blood (not recorded which). These receptors were taken from a woman younger than 35 who had recovered from COVID-19. CDR3s include the opening cysteine and the closing phenylalanine or tryptophan. A D gene is named only where the DNA matches it firmly. Expanded clones are given a class, and other clones once, few, many or no size at all.

CDR3nt: TGTGCCAGCAGCGTAGGCGGGACAGGGGCAGACGAGCAGTACTTC
CDR3aa: CASSVGGTGADEQYF
j_gene: TRBJ2-7
d_gene: TRBD1
v_gene: TRBV9
len: 15
abundance: once

CDR3nt: TGTGCCAGCAGTGAAGCCGGGACAGGGGGCCGTCAGCCCCAGCATTTT
CDR3aa: CASSEAGTGGRQPQHF
j_gene: TRBJ1-5
d_gene: TRBD1
v_gene: TRBV2
len: 16
abundance: NA

CDR3nt: TGTGCCAGCAGCGCCCAGACTCTGAGCTCTGGAAACACCATATATTTT
CDR3aa: CASSAQTLSSGNTIYF
j_gene: TRBJ1-3
d_gene: NA
v_gene: TRBV9
len: 16
abundance: NA

CDR3nt: TGTGCCCATTCCGGGTTGGGTAGGGGTAACTATGGCTACACCTTC
CDR3aa: CAHSGLGRGNYGYTF
j_gene: TRBJ1-2
d_gene: NA
v_gene: TRBV6-6
len: 15
abundance: few

CDR3nt: TGTGCCAGCAGCTTGGTTAGCCACGAGCAGTACTTC
CDR3aa: CASSLVSHEQYF
j_gene: TRBJ2-7
d_gene: NA
v_gene: TRBV5-4
len: 12
abundance: NA

CDR3nt: TGTGCCAGCTCACTGGGGGCGGGCGAGAACACTGAAGCTTTCTTT
CDR3aa: CASSLGAGENTEAFF
j_gene: TRBJ1-1
d_gene: NA
v_gene: TRBV18
len: 15
abundance: NA

CDR3nt: TGTGCCAGCAGCTACGGAACAGGGTTGGCCCCTGAAGCTTTCTTT
CDR3aa: CASSYGTGLAPEAFF
j_gene: TRBJ1-1
d_gene: NA
v_gene: TRBV7-9
len: 15
abundance: once

CDR3nt: TGTGCCAGCAGCTTCTATCGCGGGGGGGAGACCGATACGCAGTATTTT
CDR3aa: CASSFYRGGETDTQYF
j_gene: TRBJ2-3
d_gene: TRBD2
v_gene: TRBV7-9
len: 16
abundance: NA

CDR3nt: TGTGCCATCCAGGGCCCCGAGCGGGGCTCAGATACGCAGTATTTT
CDR3aa: CAIQGPERGSDTQYF
j_gene: TRBJ2-3
d_gene: TRBD2
v_gene: TRBV10-3
len: 15
abundance: NA

CDR3nt: TGTGCCAGCACGCGGCAGGGGGGCTACAATGAGCAGTTCTTC
CDR3aa: CASTRQGGYNEQFF
j_gene: TRBJ2-1
d_gene: NA
v_gene: TRBV28
len: 14
abundance: NA

CDR3nt: TGTGCCACCAGCAGGACACGGTTTCCATCCAATGAGCAGTTCTTC
CDR3aa: CATSRTRFPSNEQFF
j_gene: TRBJ2-1
d_gene: NA
v_gene: TRBV15
len: 15
abundance: NA

CDR3nt: TGTGCCATCAGTTACAGCGGGGAGCTGTTTTTT
CDR3aa: CAISYSGELFF
j_gene: TRBJ2-2
d_gene: NA
v_gene: TRBV10-3
len: 11
abundance: NA

CDR3nt: TGTGCCAGCAGCGTACATCAGGGGCCTGGAAACACCATATATTTT
CDR3aa: CASSVHQGPGNTIYF
j_gene: TRBJ1-3
d_gene: NA
v_gene: TRBV9
len: 15
abundance: NA

CDR3nt: TGTGCCAGCAGCGTAGGCACAGGCCCCGAGCAGTACTTC
CDR3aa: CASSVGTGPEQYF
j_gene: TRBJ2-7
d_gene: NA
v_gene: TRBV9
len: 13
abundance: NA

CDR3nt: TGTGCCAGCAGTTTTATCAGCGGTGGGGCCAACGTCCTGACTTTC
CDR3aa: CASSFISGGANVLTF
j_gene: TRBJ2-6
d_gene: NA
v_gene: TRBV27
len: 15
abundance: NA

CDR3nt: TGCGCCAGCAGGTACAGCTCCCAAGAGACCCAGTACTTC
CDR3aa: CASRYSSQETQYF
j_gene: TRBJ2-5
d_gene: NA
v_gene: TRBV5-1
len: 13
abundance: NA

CDR3nt: TGTGCCAGCTCCCCGGGGGGGATGACTGAAGCTTTCTTT
CDR3aa: CASSPGGMTEAFF
j_gene: TRBJ1-1
d_gene: NA
v_gene: TRBV6-4
len: 13
abundance: once

CDR3nt: TGTGCCAGCAGCTTAGAACAGAGCCGGTCCTACGAGCAGTACTTC
CDR3aa: CASSLEQSRSYEQYF
j_gene: TRBJ2-7
d_gene: NA
v_gene: TRBV7-2
len: 15
abundance: NA

CDR3nt: TGCGCCAGCAGCTCCTTCAGGCCTCTACATCAGCCCCAGCATTTT
CDR3aa: CASSSFRPLHQPQHF
j_gene: TRBJ1-5
d_gene: NA
v_gene: TRBV5-1
len: 15
abundance: NA

CDR3nt: TGTGCCAGCAGCTTCGGGGGAATGGAGAACACTGAAGCTTTCTTT
CDR3aa: CASSFGGMENTEAFF
j_gene: TRBJ1-1
d_gene: NA
v_gene: TRBV11-2
len: 15
abundance: few

CDR3nt: TGTGCCAGCAGCTTACAGGGGGCGAGAGAGCAGTACTTC
CDR3aa: CASSLQGAREQYF
j_gene: TRBJ2-7
d_gene: TRBD1
v_gene: TRBV7-7
len: 13
abundance: NA

CDR3nt: TGTGCCAGCAGCCGACAACTACCTGACAGGTCCAATCGCGGCTACACCTTC
CDR3aa: CASSRQLPDRSNRGYTF
j_gene: TRBJ1-2
d_gene: NA
v_gene: TRBV7-9
len: 17
abundance: NA

CDR3nt: TGTGCCAGCAGTCCTGGGACAGGGGTGGGCACTGAAGCTTTCTTT
CDR3aa: CASSPGTGVGTEAFF
j_gene: TRBJ1-1
d_gene: TRBD1
v_gene: TRBV27
len: 15
abundance: NA

CDR3nt: TGTGCCAGCAGTTTACTGGGGGGTTCTGGCTATGGCTACACCTTC
CDR3aa: CASSLLGGSGYGYTF
j_gene: TRBJ1-2
d_gene: NA
v_gene: TRBV28
len: 15
abundance: NA

CDR3nt: TGTGCCAGCAGCCCCCTGCTAAGCAACACCGGGGAGCTGTTTTTT
CDR3aa: CASSPLLSNTGELFF
j_gene: TRBJ2-2
d_gene: NA
v_gene: TRBV7-2
len: 15
abundance: NA

CDR3nt: TGTGCCAGTAGTACCCTGCGGGGTTCAGATGGCTACACCTTC
CDR3aa: CASSTLRGSDGYTF
j_gene: TRBJ1-2
d_gene: NA
v_gene: TRBV19
len: 14
abundance: NA

CDR3nt: TGTGCCAGCAGCGGGCCGCGGAGGGGCGGGCGATTCAATGAGCAGTTCTTC
CDR3aa: CASSGPRRGGRFNEQFF
j_gene: TRBJ2-1
d_gene: NA
v_gene: TRBV9
len: 17
abundance: NA

CDR3nt: TGTGCCAGCTCACCGGGGGGAACGGGGTCACCCCTCCACTTT
CDR3aa: CASSPGGTGSPLHF
j_gene: TRBJ1-6
d_gene: NA
v_gene: TRBV18
len: 14
abundance: NA

CDR3nt: TGCGCCAGCAGCTTTCAGGGGGCAGATACGCAGTATTTT
CDR3aa: CASSFQGADTQYF
j_gene: TRBJ2-3
d_gene: TRBD1
v_gene: TRBV5-1
len: 13
abundance: NA